This T cell receptor (beta chain) was retrieved from a study of T cell responses to AZD1222 COVID-19 vaccine. Some second doses came at about 4 weeks and others at about 12 weeks; these were pooled. Here immunoSEQ multiplex PCR was the method, and the copy in TCRdb shows in-frame clones only, minus some. The sample lists about 140,000 clones; approximately 91% were seen once. V dropped 4 bases and J dropped 5 bases, with 11 bases sitting between them. This CDR3 has 14 residues. Germline V lookup: CDR1 KGHDR, CDR2 SFDVKD. Note on this clone: Its specificity is not known.

Study-level findings and limits: Baseline antibody screening turned up just six seropositive AZD1222 recipients. Mostly white British, mostly female donors; authors suggested clonal diversity may be underestimated. Within unmutated variant regions lay the reported targets of nearly half of spike-specific TCRs.

The TCR comes from an adult who received the AZD1222 COVID-19 vaccine. V is TRBV24-1 and J is TRBJ1-5; tentatively, D is TRBD1 (5 bases). Sequenced here: peripheral blood, sampled 28 days after the second AZD1222 dose. The CDR3 sequence is CATSDSRGDQPQHF. Here the CDR3 DNA reads TGTGCCACCAGTGACTCCCGGGGGGATCAGCCCCAGCATTTT.